The subject of this entry is one TCR beta chain. Antigen specificity is unknown. The data were produced by immunoSEQ multiplex PCR, yet TCRdb's version contains in-frame clones alone and is incomplete. The table has under 50,000 clones, more than 65% seen once; the top ten hold 0.35% to 0.4%. This record belongs to a study of STAT5B mutations in CD4+ large granular lymphocyte leukemia. Regarding the study as a whole: Main leukemic clonotypes were patient-specific, but roughly 26% appeared at low frequency elsewhere. Patient CD4-sorted repertoires stayed more clonal than healthy ones after leukemic-clone removal.

The CDR3 has 14 amino acids. Germline CDR1 reads GTSNPN; CDR2 reads SVGIG (reference sequence). With V trimmed by 6 bases and J by 2 bases, 6 bases remained unmatched. This clonotype was sampled from a human donor in good health. The sample taken for sequencing was CD4+ T cells from blood buffy coats. The chain recombines TRBV30 with TRBJ2-7; 11 bases agree with TRBD2. CDR3 sequence reads: CACTSGSSTYEQYF. The CDR3 nucleotides are TGTGCCTGTACTAGCGGGAGTTCTACCTACGAGCAGTACTTC.